The source of this T cell receptor (beta chain) is a study of CD8+ T cells in alopecia areata. RNA extraction and reverse transcription yielded cDNA as sequencing template. Here immunoSEQ multiplex PCR was the method, and the copy in TCRdb shows in-frame clones only, minus some. This repertoire shows 95,000 to 120,000 clones, approximately 61% found once; its top ten account for more than 20%. This clone was observed a few times. This CDR3 contains 15 residues. V was cut by 4 bases and J by 5 bases, with 18 bases left in between. The germline CDR1 and CDR2 sequences are LNHDA and SQIVND (reference sequence).

This clonotype originated in a human donor with alopecia areata. Sequenced input: NKG2D-low CD8+ T cells sorted from blood. The chain joins TRBV19 to TRBJ2-7; tentatively, D is TRBD1 (5 bases). CDR3 region: CASSRTFDSPDEQYF. In DNA, the CDR3 is TGTGCCAGTAGTAGAACCTTTGACAGCCCTGACGAGCAGTACTTC.